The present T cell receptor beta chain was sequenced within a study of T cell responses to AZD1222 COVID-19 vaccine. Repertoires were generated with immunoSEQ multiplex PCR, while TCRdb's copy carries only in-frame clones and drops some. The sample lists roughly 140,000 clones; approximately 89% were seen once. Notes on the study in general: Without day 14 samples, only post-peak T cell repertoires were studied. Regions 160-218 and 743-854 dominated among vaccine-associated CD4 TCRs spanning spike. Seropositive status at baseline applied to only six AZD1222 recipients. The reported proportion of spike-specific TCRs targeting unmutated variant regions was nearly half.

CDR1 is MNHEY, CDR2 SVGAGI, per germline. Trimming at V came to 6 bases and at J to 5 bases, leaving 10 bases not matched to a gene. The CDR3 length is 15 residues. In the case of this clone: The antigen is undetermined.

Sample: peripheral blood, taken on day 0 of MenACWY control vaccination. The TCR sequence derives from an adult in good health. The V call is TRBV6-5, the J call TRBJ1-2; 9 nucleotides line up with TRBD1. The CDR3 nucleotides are TGTGCCAGCAGCCGGATACAGGGGGCGGGTTATGGCTACACCTTC. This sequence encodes CASSRIQGAGYGYTF.